The following is a TCR beta chain sequence with its context. The antigen remains undetermined. The germline V gene has CDR1 DFQATT and CDR2 SNEGSKA (reference sequence). V shed 3 bases and J shed 5 bases, with 13 bases lying between them. The CDR3 is 13 residues long. TCRdb fed the reads into MiXCR, producing one record per CDR3 protein. This table has 640,000 or so distinct CDR3 sequences, roughly 33% appearing once. This sample was included in a study of T cell repertoires in cytomegalovirus infection. At the level of the study: Public TCR beta signature analysis indicated the presence of both CMV infection and matching HLA type.

General study results and limits: HLA-C-restricted CMV-specific TCR beta clonotypes were dominant in the ex vivo response. Accumulated public TCR beta family frequency recognized individuals carrying CMV together with the relevant HLA.

The chain has TRBV20-1 and TRBJ2-5; possibly TRBD1 for D (6 bases). The sequence derives from a human donor in good health (CMV status not recorded). Some clones in this sample may be carry-over from other donors' samples. The sample was cultured PBMCs, taken from culture after CMV antigen stimulation. CDR3 sequence (DNA): TGCAGTGCTAGTCAGGGGTTGGGTGAGACCCAGTACTTC. As protein: CSASQGLGETQYF.